These T cell receptor beta chains were read from a single sample in a study of response to subunit inactivated influenza vaccine. One entry per CDR3 protein results from TCRdb running MiXCR on the RT-PCR reads. Among hundreds of thousands of distinct CDR3 sequences listed, 12% to 15% were seen once. The sequencing used PBMCs from blood, collected around 14 days before vaccination. These receptors all come from a man between 45 and 60 years old who received an inactivated influenza vaccine. CDR3s include the opening cysteine and the closing phenylalanine or tryptophan.

>TRBV11-2|TRBJ1-2
CASSLNTLDMPGYTF
>TRBV10-3|TRBJ2-7
CATKNPGQAGWEQYF
>TRBV12-3/TRBV12-4|TRBJ1-5
CASSLDGNSNQPQHF
>TRBV5-1|TRBJ1-1
CASSLDLMNTEAFF
>TRBV12-3/TRBV12-4|TRBJ2-5
CAITRGGGETQYF
>TRBV14|TRBJ2-2
CASSQGLAVPGELFF
>TRBV6-5|TRBJ2-2
CASRGPGTGELFF
>TRBV2|TRBJ1-2
CASSLQGANGYTF
>TRBV20-1|TRBJ1-1
CSANRGLTEAFF
>TRBV11-3|TRBJ2-7
CASSLDRLGEQYF
>TRBV10-3|TRBJ2-5
CAIKGARGQQETQYF
>TRBV12-3/TRBV12-4|TRBJ2-5
CASSLAPSLQYF
>TRBV30|TRBJ2-6
CAWGVGAGANVLTF
>TRBV4-2|TRBJ1-5
CASSQGSRGSQPQHF
>TRBV29-1|TRBJ2-5
CSVLQGSQETQYF
>TRBV11-1|TRBJ1-2
CASSSGGRDRGLFGYTF
>TRBV27|TRBJ2-3
CASGRSTDTQYF
>TRBV5-1|TRBJ2-5
CASSLEPGVVETQYF
>TRBV20-1|TRBJ1-3
CSAREAGNTIYF
>TRBV5-1|TRBJ1-1
CASSSDTGETEAFF
>TRBV3-1|TRBJ2-3
CASSQVDGSISTDTQYF
>TRBV29-1|TRBJ2-2
CSVDGRATGELFF
>TRBV6-5|TRBJ2-2
CASSFGLAGSNTGELFF
>TRBV28|TRBJ1-2
CASSLGTGNLYGYTF
>TRBV28|TRBJ1-5
CASSLDPGGDQPQHF
>TRBV7-9|TRBJ2-7
CASSLALAGGNYEQYF
>TRBV4-2|TRBJ2-1
CASSQEDLGYNEQFF
>TRBV20-1|TRBJ1-3
CSARSPGLWNTIYF
>TRBV11-1|TRBJ2-4
CASSPPTGSGWAKNIQYF
>TRBV4-2|TRBJ2-1
CASSQWSGGEQFF
>TRBV20-1|TRBJ2-5
CSALTPSVQETQYF
>TRBV24-1|TRBJ2-2
CATSDLQGRDTGELFF
>TRBV15|TRBJ1-4
CATLDRAQDEKLFF
>TRBV19|TRBJ1-1
CASSVGQARLGNTEAFF
>TRBV7-2|TRBJ2-1
CASSKDRPSNEQFF
>TRBV7-9|TRBJ2-1
CASSSPGGTSHNEQFF
>TRBV10-3|TRBJ2-1
CAIGRTSGTYNEQFF
>TRBV27|TRBJ2-3
CASRRLAGFTDTQYF
>TRBV6-2/TRBV6-3|TRBJ2-5
CASGLAERSTQYF
>TRBV5-5|TRBJ2-2
CASSRLVLVGGELFF
>TRBV5-6|TRBJ2-5
CASNDNQETQYF
>TRBV18|TRBJ2-7
CASSPSRNEQYF
>TRBV5-6|TRBJ2-5
CASSIPGVETQYF
>TRBV28|TRBJ2-3
CASSPPHLAGGSDTQYF
>TRBV29-1|TRBJ1-1
CSVEGSGHTEAFF
>TRBV15|TRBJ2-1
CATSRDVQSDNEQFF